These 7 T cell receptor beta chains were all obtained from the same sample, sequenced in a study of blood T cell repertoires in COVID-19. Assay used: immunoSEQ multiplex PCR; TCRdb lists only in-frame clones, some missing. The sample yields nearly 110,000 clones, almost 85% seen once. Material for sequencing was peripheral blood. These receptor sequences come from a human donor in a cohort sampled during active COVID-19.

The CDR3 DNA reads TGTGCCAGCAGCGGGGCCCTTGGTACCACAGATACGCAGTATTTT. The encoded protein is CASSGALGTTDTQYF. This chain joins TRBV5-4 and TRBJ2-3, with D possibly being TRBD1 (5 bases). V was cut by 4 bases and J by 2 bases, with 14 bases left in between. The germline CDR1 and CDR2 sequences are SGHNT and YYREEE (reference sequence). The CDR3 consists of 15 residues.

The chain combines TRBV3-1 (or the pseudogene TRBV3-2) with TRBJ1-1; D is perhaps TRBD1 (5 bases). The germline V gene encodes CDR1 LGHDT and CDR2 YNNKEL (reference sequence). The V end lost 3 bases, the J end lost 4 bases, and 12 bases lay between the germline ends. This CDR3 spans 14 amino acids. CDR3 residues: CASSHAAGGTEAFF. CDR3 in DNA: TGTGCCAGCAGCCATGCTGCGGGGGGCACTGAAGCTTTCTTT.

V gene TRBV10-3 combines with J gene TRBJ2-6; TRBD1 aligns across 7 bases. Unmatched junction bases numbered 5, after V lost 8 bases and J lost 4 bases. CDR3 length: 14 amino acids. Germline V gene lookup returns CDR1 ENHRY and CDR2 SYGVKD. The CDR3 sequence is CAILQGLGANVLTF. The CDR3, as DNA: TGTGCCATCCTACAGGGGCTAGGGGCCAACGTCCTGACTTTC.

This clone was observed a few times. This sequence joins TRBV6-2 or TRBV6-3 and TRBJ1-5; D unresolved. The CDR3 spans 16 residues. In germline, CDR1 is MNHEY, CDR2 SVGEGT. Trimming removed 0 bases from V and 0 bases from J, with 9 bases in between. This CDR3 reads CASSYSLRYSNQPQHF. The DNA of the CDR3 is TGTGCCAGCAGTTACTCTCTGCGGTATAGCAATCAGCCCCAGCATTTT.

The V gene is TRBV18, the J gene TRBJ2-7, with 7 bases aligning to TRBD1. The V segment lost 4 bases and the J segment 4 bases; nucleotides outside the gene matches: 10. This CDR3 is 15 amino acids long. The germline V gene has CDR1 KGHSH and CDR2 LQKENI. The CDR3 DNA sequence: TGTGCCAGCTCACTCCCGGGACAGTTTCCGTACGAGCAGTACGTC. Amino acids: CASSLPGQFPYEQYV.

J is TRBJ2-3 and V is TRBV19, with D tentatively TRBD1 (5 bases). Trimming took off 1 base at V and 5 bases at J, with 13 bases between the two ends. The CDR3 loop spans 15 amino acids. Looked up from germline, CDR1 is LNHDA and CDR2 is SQIVND (reference sequence). In DNA, the CDR3 is TGTGCCAGTAGTATAGCGAAGGGGCGCGAAGATACGCAGTATTTT. Its protein is CASSIAKGREDTQYF.

The genes are TRBV6-1 and TRBJ2-7; 7 bases agree with TRBD2. Germline V lookup: CDR1 MNHNS, CDR2 SASEGT. Germline trimming cut 2 bases from V and 1 base from J; bases unmatched to any gene: 14. The CDR3 covers 18 residues. In nucleotides, the CDR3 is TGTGCCAGCAGTGAAAGGTGGGGAGGGTCTGCAGGGTCCTACGAGCAGTACTTC. It codes for CASSERWGGSAGSYEQYF.